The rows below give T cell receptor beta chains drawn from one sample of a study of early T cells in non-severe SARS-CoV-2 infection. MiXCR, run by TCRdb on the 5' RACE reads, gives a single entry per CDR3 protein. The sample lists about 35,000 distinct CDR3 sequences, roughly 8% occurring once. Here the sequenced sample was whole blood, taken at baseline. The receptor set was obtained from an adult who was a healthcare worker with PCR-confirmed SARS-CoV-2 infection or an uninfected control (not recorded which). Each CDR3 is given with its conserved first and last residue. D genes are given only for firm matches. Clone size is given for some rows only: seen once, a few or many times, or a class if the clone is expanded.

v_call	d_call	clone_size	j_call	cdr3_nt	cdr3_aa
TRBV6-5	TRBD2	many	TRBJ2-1	TGTGCCAGCAGCATCGGGGCAGCGGGGGGTTACAATGAGCAGTTCTTC	CASSIGAAGGYNEQFF
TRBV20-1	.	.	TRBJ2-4	TGCAGTGCGGAGATTGAGCTAGCCAAAAACATTCAGTACTTC	CSAEIELAKNIQYF
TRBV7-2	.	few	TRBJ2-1	TGTGCCAGCAGCTTCGGACAGCTCTACAATGAGCAGTTCTTC	CASSFGQLYNEQFF
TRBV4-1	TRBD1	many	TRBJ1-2	TGCGCCAGCAGCCAACCTCTACAGGGGTCGGGGAGTAGGAACTATGGCTACACCTTC	CASSQPLQGSGSRNYGYTF
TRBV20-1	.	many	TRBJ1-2	TGCAGTGCTAGGAGTGGGGATGGCTACACCTTC	CSARSGDGYTF
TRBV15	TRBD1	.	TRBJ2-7	TGTGCCACCAGCCGGGACAGGGGGACATACGAGCAGTACTTC	CATSRDRGTYEQYF
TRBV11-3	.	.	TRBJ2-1	TGTGCCAGCAGCTTAGATCCATACAATGAGCAGTTCTTC	CASSLDPYNEQFF
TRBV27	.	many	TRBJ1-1	TGTGCCATCTGGCCGGCGGGGGGCTATACTGAAGCTTTCTTT	CAIWPAGGYTEAFF
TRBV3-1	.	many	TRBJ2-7	TGTGCCAGCAGCCAAGGGAATACGAGAGAGCAGTACTTC	CASSQGNTREQYF
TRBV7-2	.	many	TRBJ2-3	TGTGCCAGCAGCACCAGGCTTGTGAACACGCAGTATTTT	CASSTRLVNTQYF
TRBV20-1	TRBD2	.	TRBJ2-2	TGCAGTGCTAGATTCGGGGGGGCCACCGGGGAGCTGTTTTTT	CSARFGGATGELFF
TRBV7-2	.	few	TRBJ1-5	TGTGCCAGCAGGAGGTACCGGGACCCCAATCAGCCCCAGCATTTT	CASRRYRDPNQPQHF
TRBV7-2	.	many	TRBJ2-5	TGTGCCAGCAGCTTCCTCAACTTGGTCGAGACCCAGTACTTC	CASSFLNLVETQYF
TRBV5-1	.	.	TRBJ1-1	TGCGCCAGCAGCTTGGACAGGGCGGGCACTGAAGCTTTCTTT	CASSLDRAGTEAFF
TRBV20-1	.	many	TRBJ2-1	TGCAGTGCTAGAGGCCTCAAGCATGAGCAGTTCTTC	CSARGLKHEQFF
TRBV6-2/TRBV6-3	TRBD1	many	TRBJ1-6	TGTGCCAGCAGTTACTCTGCAGGGGGTTCACCCCTCCACTTT	CASSYSAGGSPLHF
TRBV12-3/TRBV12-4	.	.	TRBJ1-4	TGTGCCAGCAGTGGAGGAGAAGGTGAAAAACTGTTTTTT	CASSGGEGEKLFF
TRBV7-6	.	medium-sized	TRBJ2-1	TGTGCCAGCAGCTCTCCCCCCCGGTGGTGGGAGCAGTTCTTC	CASSSPPRWWEQFF
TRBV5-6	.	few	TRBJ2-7	TGTGCCAGCAGCTTCGAAGACAGCTCCTACGAGCAGTACTTC	CASSFEDSSYEQYF
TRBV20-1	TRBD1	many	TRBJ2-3	TGCAGTGCTAGCCTCATATCCGGGACAGGTTCAGGGGATACGCAGTATTTT	CSASLISGTGSGDTQYF
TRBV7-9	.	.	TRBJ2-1	TGTGCCAGCAGCTTAGCCGCGACAGACTACAATGAGCAGTTCTTC	CASSLAATDYNEQFF